This entry concerns a single T cell receptor beta chain. This clone's antigen is unknown. No base-level quality is on record; no much larger clone is a single base apart. The sample belongs to a study of cytomegalovirus exposure and HLA in healthy donors (dated by TCRdb to 2015 to 2018). With regard to the full study: An earlier analysis of 587 of the donors reported 276 Gb of sequence data and 100 million to 120 million unique TCR beta sequences obtained from about 170 million T cells. In a later analysis, previously published TCR beta repertoires from 500 to 750 donors were re-analyzed and high-resolution HLA genotyping was added so that TCR occurrence patterns could be studied. To predict cytomegalovirus infection status, the study brought together high-throughput TCR immunosequencing, statistical association of individual TCRs with disease status, and machine learning. The study profiled the T cell repertoires of about 720 subjects by immunosequencing and related them to cytomegalovirus serostatus. An early release covering some 640 HLA-typed donors comprised 300 to 350 gigabases of sequencing data and approximately 85 million unique TCR sequences. Along with the roughly 710-subject first cohort, a separate validation cohort of about 110 different subjects was used. Of the roughly 400 genotyped donors, 65% to 90% were placed in the genetic ancestry cluster associated with self-reported Caucasian donors. Typing coverage differed by locus: A, B, C, DRB1 and DQB1 were typed in about 629-640 donors, DQA1 in 522, DPA1 in approximately 610, and DPB1 in 400 to 490. HLA typing included class I and class II loci at four-digit resolution. Donor age, sex, ethnicity and CMV serostatus were compiled together with the repertoire data. Across under 500 genotyped donors of the cohort, an average of approximately 240,000 unique TCR beta nucleotide sequences per donor were sequenced, and roughly 20% of those sequences were non-productive. Four or five DR-DQ haplotypes were handled as single units for association and clustering because linkage in the cohort was strong. In a later genetic analysis, genome-wide SNP genotypes for about three fifths of the roughly 670 donors were used, and that subset was treated as a discovery cohort. The study was designed to test whether signatures of past pathogen exposure could be identified by cataloging public T cell receptors. The later analysis used no new phenotypic data to find candidate immune exposures, relying instead on TCR beta sequences and their occurrence across donors. To decide whether each TCR beta V gene segment behaved as functional or pseudogenic, an earlier analysis of nearly 600 of the donors relied on high-throughput TCR beta sequencing. All discovery cohort repertoires had been generated using a single sequencing platform. Findings and caveats that apply to the study as a whole: In an earlier analysis of several hundred of the donors, most TCR beta V segments were observed in productive rearrangements about 87% or about 30% of the time, broadly matching IMGT annotations. The sequencing pipeline was judged likely to have produced a cluster of highly shared sequence variants as a technical artifact. In a later genetic analysis, fewer N-insertions in productive TCRs were reported among donors in an Asian-associated ancestry cluster than the roughly 700-donor mean. A later analysis found that HLA-associated TCR beta chains were more clonally expanded and had lower generation probabilities than equally common non-associated chains. Only TCR beta chains were sequenced in this cohort, and the absence of alpha or paired-chain data limited detectable features. Because counts were too low, seventeen rarely observed V segments, including chromosome 9 orphons, were left out of the earlier analysis of 587 of the donors. Some IMGT-functional V segments, including TRBV6-2 and TRBV6-3, could not be distinguished by the 87-base-pair reads and were therefore excluded. A total of some 180 TCR beta chains were listed by the study as associated with cytomegalovirus. Three of the identified cytomegalovirus-associated TCR beta chains were confirmed in vitro to be specific for cytomegalovirus antigens. A later analysis associated about 18,000 TCR beta sequences with specific HLA alleles at a false discovery rate of 0.05. Linkage disequilibrium might explain the correlated functional status among segregating V segments, but an unknown experimental factor could not be ruled out. In a later analysis, most CMV-associated TCR beta chains were found to appear HLA-restricted, with HLA associations seemingly driven largely by CMV exposure. An association between a missense DCLRE1C variant and V-gene and J-gene trimming of TCR beta chains was found in a later genetic analysis and replicated in an independent cohort. Assigning TCR associations to individual alleles was difficult when HLA alleles, especially DR and DQ, strongly co-occurred. Most TCR sequences were seen in very few donors, while some public TCRs were found in many individuals. For the cohort, immune exposure information was limited to CMV serostatus. The authors suggested that the approach could potentially be generalized to other disease states and immunological phenotypes. In both the original and validation cohorts, the classifier was reported to diagnose cytomegalovirus status with high specificity and sensitivity. According to a later analysis, TCR association rates differed among HLA loci, with DRB1 alleles showing the most associated TCRs and HLA-C alleles showing the fewest. In a later analysis, several top co-occurrence clusters were reported to appear linked to parvovirus B19, influenza, CMV and Epstein-Barr virus. A further reported finding was that TCR beta sequences accurately predicted the HLA-A and HLA-B alleles for most subjects in the first cohort. Presence/absence analyses assumed roughly uniform sequencing depth across donors, an assumption that may not hold. HLA typing was unavailable for some donors at each locus, so association tests used only the typed subset.

Libraries were made using the immunoSEQ multiplex PCR assay. The multiplex PCR relied on a mix of 60 forward primers for TCR Vbeta segments and 13 reverse primers for TCR Jbeta segments. The CDR3 region of rearranged TCR beta genes was amplified from genomic DNA with a multiplex PCR assay. The Illumina HiSeq System was used to sequence the amplified TCR beta libraries as 87-base-pair reads. Per the original workflow: In a later analysis, some 80 million unique TCR beta chains were counted across the 500 to 850 repertoires, and about 10 million of these chains were shared by at least two donors. A nearest-neighbor algorithm error-corrected the raw reads and collapsed the reads into unique sequences, merging closely related sequences to remove PCR and sequencing errors. CDR3 sequences were aligned to IMGT reference sequences to assign V, D and J gene segments. For a sequence to be retained, a match of at least six nucleotides to both a V gene segment and a J gene segment was required. A rearrangement was called productive if the CDR3 had no stop codons and remained in frame with V and J, and every other rearrangement was called non-productive. CDR3 was defined by IMGT convention, running from the second conserved V-encoded cysteine to the conserved J-encoded phenylalanine. Sequences without an unambiguous match to a single V gene segment were excluded from the earlier analysis of about 600 of the donors. An earlier analysis of some 610 of the donors called V segments functional above 56.7% productive rearrangements and segregating when the between-donor standard deviation exceeded 5%. A statistical classification framework was built to diagnose cytomegalovirus status from the catalog of TCR beta chain sequences. A later analysis assigned V and J genes by comparing TCR nucleotide sequences with IMGT/GENE-DB human TR gene sequences. In a later analysis, CDR3 sequences and most-parsimonious VDJ recombination scenarios were assigned using the TCRdist pipeline. In a later analysis, every TCR beta chain was defined by the combination of its CDR3 amino acid sequence and its V-gene family, and reads without a unique V-gene family were dropped. A later analysis removed several hundred highly shared, low-generation-probability nucleotide sequences to deal with suspected cross-contamination and a sequencing artifact. For each public chain, a later analysis derived a clonal expansion index from normalized ranks of inferred template counts within each repertoire. In a later analysis, generation probabilities were computed using a VDJ recombination model fitted to out-of-frame rearrangements, and the results were checked against IGoR. A later analysis scored TCR-TCR, TCR-HLA and TCR-CMV co-occurrence with hypergeometric tests, applying a repertoire-size bias correction to TCR pairs. In a later analysis, false discovery rates were estimated by permuting HLA or CMV assignments 20 times. In a later analysis, co-occurring TCRs were grouped with DBSCAN, and TCRdist sequence similarity was added when clustering was performed within HLA-allele-positive subsets. Repertoires with fewer than 30,000 or more than 120,000 public chains, plus five repertoires with anomalous nucleotide sharing, were excluded from co-occurrence clustering. TCRdb took this table from immuneACCESS and kept in-frame rearrangements with V and J called. Such tables lack part of the clones; where checked against another copy, unresolved V genes explain under half of the gap, and the rest is unexplained. The D gene and trimming were derived from the DNA, and the V and J assignments and clone size from that table. The sample table contains 100,000 to 150,000 clones; only one count was recorded for under 85% of them. The biggest ten clones account for 4.2% of the sample.

The cohort was made up of about 610 healthy bone marrow donors. All cohort members were sampled while nominally healthy, although unrecorded immune exposures were likely present. The donor was CMV seropositive and was included in the group of 250 to 300 seropositive cohort members. Each donor provided a peripheral blood sample, and peripheral blood mononuclear cells were used for TCR beta sequencing. The Qiagen DNeasy Blood Extraction Kit was used to extract genomic DNA from the blood cell samples. Via the germline V gene (reference sequence), CDR1 is LNHDA and CDR2 SQIVND. Including cysteine and phenylalanine, the CDR3 has 15 amino acids. Only CDR3 DNA is held: 45 bases, read in frame from base 1. V has 7 bases trimmed and J has 1 base trimmed; junction bases matching no gene number 4.

This receptor was obtained from a male donor in good health and CMV-seropositive. The chain couples TRBV19 to TRBJ2-7, with 13 central nucleotides matching TRBD2. The sequencing input was PBMCs. The base sequence is TGTGCCAGTACCCGGACTAGCGGGAGTTCCTACGAGCAGTACTTC. The translation is CASTRTSGSSYEQYF. With all but the CDR3 taken from the reference TRBV19 and TRBJ2-7 genes, the full variable domain is: DGGITQSPKYLFRKEGQNVTLSCEQNLNHDAMYWYRQDPGQGLRLIYYSQIVNDFQKGDIAEGYSVSREKKESFPLTVTSAQKNPTAFYLCASTRTSGSSYEQYFGPGTRLTVT.